Listed below are T cell receptor beta chains from one sample, sequenced in a study of blood T cell repertoires in COVID-19. The method was immunoSEQ multiplex PCR; TCRdb's version includes in-frame clones alone and lacks a portion of them. This sample has roughly 190,000 clones, with 75% to 95% found just once. The material sequenced was peripheral blood. All receptors derive from a middle-aged man with acute or convalescent COVID-19. Both conserved end residues are part of each CDR3. Each record gives: V gene, D gene, J gene, clone size, CDR3 protein, CDR3 DNA. A D gene is named only where the DNA matches it firmly. The size entry is marked missing in some rows and otherwise reads once, few, many or a size class.

TRBV28	NA	TRBJ1-3	once	CASSTTGTGNTIYF	TGTGCCAGCAGTACGACAGGCACTGGAAACACCATATATTTT
TRBV5-1	TRBD1	TRBJ1-5	few	CASSFTGGAGQPQHF	TGCGCCAGCAGCTTCACAGGGGGCGCGGGTCAGCCCCAGCATTTT
TRBV5-1	NA	TRBJ1-6	NA	CASSLRSQGLSSPLHF	TGCGCCAGCAGCTTAAGGTCCCAGGGTTTGAGTTCACCCCTCCACTTT
TRBV7-9	TRBD1	TRBJ2-1	once	CASSLNLGTGRDEQFF	TGTGCCAGCAGCTTAAACTTAGGGACAGGTCGGGATGAGCAGTTCTTC
TRBV5-1	NA	TRBJ1-6	NA	CASSQQAYNSPLHF	TGCGCCAGCAGCCAACAGGCTTATAATTCACCCCTCCACTTT
TRBV19	NA	TRBJ1-5	NA	CATATGGAGLNQPQHF	TGTGCCACCGCAACTGGAGGGGCCGGTCTCAATCAGCCCCAGCATTTT
TRBV6-5	NA	TRBJ2-5	NA	CASRVGGAGKETQYF	TGTGCCAGCAGGGTAGGGGGGGCCGGGAAGGAGACCCAGTACTTC
TRBV6-2/TRBV6-3	TRBD1	TRBJ2-7	NA	CASSYEQGAYEQYF	TGTGCCAGCAGTTACGAGCAGGGGGCCTACGAGCAGTACTTC
TRBV28	NA	TRBJ2-3	NA	CASRPGTSTDTQYF	TGTGCCAGCAGGCCCGGGACTAGCACAGATACGCAGTATTTT
TRBV4-2	NA	TRBJ2-3	NA	CASSRGGGLGGSDTQYF	TGTGCCAGCAGCCGCGGGGGTGGACTAGGGGGTTCAGATACGCAGTATTTT
TRBV11-2	TRBD2	TRBJ2-3	NA	CASSFGGGRAPTDTQYF	TGTGCCAGCAGCTTCGGCGGCGGGAGGGCCCCAACAGATACGCAGTATTTT
TRBV5-1	TRBD2	TRBJ2-3	once	CASRPGGGARDTQYF	TGCGCCAGCAGACCGGGCGGGGGGGCAAGAGATACGCAGTATTTT
TRBV27	TRBD1	TRBJ2-5	NA	CASSISGTGGYGETQYF	TGTGCCAGCAGTATTTCCGGGACAGGGGGCTACGGAGAGACCCAGTACTTC
TRBV27	NA	TRBJ2-3	NA	CASSPPWQDTQYF	TGTGCCAGCAGCCCGCCCTGGCAGGATACGCAGTATTTT
TRBV7-9	NA	TRBJ2-2	NA	CASSLVGGENTGELFF	TGTGCCAGCAGCTTAGTCGGGGGAGAGAACACCGGGGAGCTGTTTTTT
TRBV6-5	NA	TRBJ1-5	once	CASDEGRWTNQPQHF	TGTGCCAGCGACGAAGGGAGGTGGACGAATCAGCCCCAGCATTTT
TRBV19	TRBD1	TRBJ1-4	NA	CASSTDREGEKLFF	TGTGCCAGTAGTACGGACAGGGAGGGTGAAAAACTGTTTTTT
TRBV7-9	NA	TRBJ1-4	NA	CASSYVTNEKLFF	TGTGCCAGCAGCTATGTAACAAATGAAAAACTGTTTTTT
TRBV27	TRBD2	TRBJ2-7	NA	CASSPGLVLEQYF	TGTGCCAGCAGTCCAGGACTAGTACTCGAGCAGTACTTC
TRBV6-2/TRBV6-3	TRBD1	TRBJ1-2	NA	CASSPQDRDYGYTF	TGTGCCAGCAGTCCCCAGGACAGGGACTATGGCTACACCTTC
TRBV2	TRBD2	TRBJ2-1	NA	CASRGRGWGATYNEQFF	TGTGCCAGCCGCGGGAGAGGCTGGGGAGCCACCTACAATGAGCAGTTCTTC
TRBV18	NA	TRBJ2-2	NA	CASKGAANTGELFF	TGTGCCAGTAAAGGGGCAGCGAACACCGGGGAGCTGTTTTTT
TRBV5-8	NA	TRBJ1-2	NA	CASSLGSASGYTF	TGTGCCAGCAGCTTGGGCAGCGCTTCTGGCTACACCTTC
TRBV6-6	TRBD2	TRBJ2-2	NA	CASRASGSGTGELFF	TGTGCCAGCAGGGCTAGCGGGAGTGGCACCGGGGAGCTGTTTTTT
TRBV7-8	TRBD2	TRBJ2-2	NA	CASTYSGGYTGELFF	TGTGCCAGCACCTATAGCGGGGGGTACACCGGGGAGCTGTTTTTT
TRBV10-1	NA	TRBJ1-5	NA	CASKGHRCNQPQHF	TGCGCCAGCAAGGGGCATCGTTGCAATCAGCCCCAGCATTTT
TRBV28	TRBD1	TRBJ1-1	once	CASSSRDRGARNTEAFF	TGTGCCAGCAGTTCCCGGGACAGGGGGGCGAGGAACACTGAAGCTTTCTTT
TRBV7-2	TRBD2	TRBJ2-3	few	CASSLNRWTSGRATDTQYF	TGTGCCAGCAGCTTAAATCGTTGGACTAGCGGGAGAGCCACAGATACGCAGTATTTT
TRBV7-9	TRBD2	TRBJ2-5	NA	CASSLAGLAGRETQYF	TGTGCCAGCAGCTTAGCAGGACTAGCGGGGAGGGAGACCCAGTACTTC
TRBV24-1	NA	TRBJ1-4	NA	CATSDTGANEKLFF	TGTGCCACCAGTGACACGGGGGCTAATGAAAAACTGTTTTTT
TRBV9	NA	TRBJ2-2	NA	CASSVTKGRTNTGELFF	TGTGCCAGCAGCGTAACCAAGGGGCGGACGAACACCGGGGAGCTGTTTTTT
TRBV19	TRBD1	TRBJ1-6	NA	CASKTGVNSPLHF	TGTGCCAGTAAAACAGGGGTTAATTCACCCCTCCACTTT
TRBV28	TRBD2	TRBJ2-5	NA	CASSFMRLAGPQETQYF	TGTGCCAGCAGTTTTATGAGACTAGCGGGCCCCCAAGAGACCCAGTACTTC
TRBV27	TRBD2	TRBJ2-1	NA	CASSRPGLAGVHEQFF	TGTGCCAGCAGCCGACCGGGACTAGCGGGAGTACATGAGCAGTTCTTC
TRBV9	TRBD2	TRBJ2-1	once	CASSATSGSYNEQFF	TGTGCCAGCAGCGCTACTAGCGGTTCCTACAATGAGCAGTTCTTC